These 24 T cell receptor beta chains share one sample of origin, sequenced in a study of cytomegalovirus exposure and HLA in healthy donors. Here immunoSEQ multiplex PCR was the method, and the copy in TCRdb shows in-frame clones only, minus some. The data hold 250,000 to 300,000 clones, with about 86% observed a single time. The source material was PBMCs. These receptors were collected from a woman under 30 in good health and CMV-seronegative.

This rearrangement joins TRBV29-1 to TRBJ2-6; the match to TRBD1 covers 7 bases. From germline, CDR1 is SQVTM and CDR2 ANQGSEA. Trimming cost V 3 bases and J 1 base; bases outside gene matches: 12. The CDR3 is 18 amino acids. Written as DNA, the CDR3 is TGCAGCGTTGACGGGTTCGCCAAGGGGGCTTCTGGGGCCAACGTCCTGACTTTC. It encodes CSVDGFAKGASGANVLTF.

V and J are TRBV11-2 and TRBJ2-1; 7 bases match TRBD1. Germline lookup yields CDR1 SGHAT and CDR2 FQNNGV. The V segment lost 5 bases and the J segment 0 bases; nucleotides outside the gene matches: 1. This CDR3 contains 14 residues. Here the CDR3 reads CASSPGGSYNEQFF. The CDR3, as DNA: TGTGCCAGCAGCCCAGGGGGCTCCTACAATGAGCAGTTCTTC.

V and J are TRBV27 and TRBJ2-1; tentatively, D is TRBD1 (7 bases). The CDR3 is made up of 14 amino acids. V lost 6 bases, J lost 8 bases, and 17 bases lay in between. Per the germline V gene, CDR1 is MNHEY and CDR2 is SMNVEV (reference sequence). Here the CDR3 DNA reads TGTGCCAGCAGGGGGGCAGGGGGAGGCTATGAGCAGTTCTTC. It yields the protein CASRGAGGGYEQFF.

A few counts support this clone. The J gene is TRBJ2-1, the V gene TRBV27; the D is unclear. The germline V and J ends were trimmed by 5 bases and 3 bases, with 11 bases remaining between them. Germline V gene lookup returns CDR1 MNHEY and CDR2 SMNVEV (reference sequence). This CDR3 is built from 14 residues. For the CDR3, the DNA is TGTGCCAGCAGTCCGACGGGTTACTACAATGAGCAGTTCTTC. It yields the protein CASSPTGYYNEQFF.

This clone was seen only a few times. CDR3 loop: CASSPLPVGNYGYTF. CDR3 DNA sequence: TGTGCCAGCAGTCCACTACCGGTGGGTAACTATGGCTACACCTTC. J is TRBJ1-2 and V is TRBV28; D unclear. The CDR3 contains 15 residues. V was shortened by 5 bases and J by 1 base, with 14 bases between the two germline ends. The germline CDR1 and CDR2 sequences are MDHEN and SYDVKM.

The chain combines TRBV5-1 with TRBJ2-7; TRBD1 matches at 8 bases. With 5 bases clipped from V and 4 bases from J, the junction kept 11 bases outside the gene matches. Per germline, CDR1 SGHRS and CDR2 YFSETQ. CDR3 length equals 15 residues. CDR3 sequence reads: CASRPPGQEFYEQYF. CDR3 nucleotides: TGCGCCAGCAGACCTCCGGGACAGGAATTTTACGAGCAGTACTTC.

This clone was found once. The CDR3 region is CASSPGNSGLQETQYF. The CDR3 nucleotides read TGCGCCAGCAGCCCTGGGAATAGCGGGCTTCAAGAGACCCAGTACTTC. This sequence joins TRBV5-1 and TRBJ2-5; 7 nucleotides line up with TRBD2. CDR1 and CDR2 (germline): SGHRS, YFSETQ. This CDR3 is 16 amino acids long. Unmatched junction bases numbered 11, after V lost 4 bases and J lost 2 bases.

This rearrangement joins TRBV28 to TRBJ2-7, with D hard to call. The V and J ends lost 3 bases and 4 bases respectively, with 7 bases between them. The CDR3 runs 12 residues. Looked up from germline, CDR1 is MDHEN and CDR2 is SYDVKM. Here the CDR3 reads CASSFSVYEQYF. The CDR3 DNA reads as TGTGCCAGCAGTTTCTCTGTATACGAGCAGTACTTC.

The rearrangement links TRBV1 to TRBJ2-1; the table calls TRBD2, which could not be checked here. TRBV1 is marked as a pseudogene. The CDR3 totals 20 residues. The CDR3 DNA reads as TGCACCAGCAGCCAAGAATGTCGGTGGCGGGGGGCCCTCCGCGGCCATGAGCAGTTCTTC. It specifies CTSSQECRWRGALRGHEQFF.

The J gene is TRBJ2-1, the V gene TRBV28; D may be TRBD2 (6 bases). V gave up 3 bases and J gave up 8 bases, with 14 bases separating them. Per germline, CDR1 MDHEN and CDR2 SYDVKM. This CDR3 is built from 14 residues. The chain's CDR3 is CASSFNGRRDEQFF. As DNA, the CDR3 is TGTGCCAGCAGTTTTAACGGAAGGAGGGATGAGCAGTTCTTC.

The genes are TRBV10-3 and TRBJ2-3; tentatively, D is TRBD2 (7 bases). Per the germline V gene, CDR1 is ENHRY and CDR2 is SYGVKD. V was shortened by 3 bases and J by 4 bases, with 14 bases between the two germline ends. This CDR3 has 15 residues. CDR3 nucleotide sequence: TGTGCCATCAGTGATGCGGGGGAGGGGGCAGATACGCAGTATTTT. Its translation: CAISDAGEGADTQYF.

This rearrangement joins TRBV7-2 to TRBJ2-5; D uncertain. The ends were cut back, 3 bases at V and 2 bases at J, with 7 bases in the middle. The CDR3 totals 13 residues. Germline CDR1 SGHTA, CDR2 FQGNSA. The CDR3 spells CASSFITQETQYF. The CDR3 DNA sequence: TGTGCCAGCAGCTTTATTACACAAGAGACCCAGTACTTC.

The chain couples TRBV5-1 to TRBJ2-1, with 10 bases lining up with TRBD2. Germline-derived CDR1 and CDR2 are SGHRS and YFSETQ. This CDR3 contains 14 residues. J was trimmed by 9 bases and V by 4 bases; bases with no gene match: 7. The CDR3 DNA follows: TGCGCCAGCAGCCCCCGGGCTAGCGGGGGTGAGCAGTTCTTC. Protein product: CASSPRASGGEQFF.

The rearrangement joins TRBV19 to TRBJ1-1; unclear D gene. Trimming pared 6 bases from V and 4 bases from J, leaving 12 bases between. The length of the CDR3 is 13 residues. Germline CDR1 and CDR2: LNHDA and SQIVND (reference sequence). The CDR3 loop reads CASSSSQATEAFF. In DNA, the CDR3 is TGTGCCAGTAGCTCCAGTCAGGCCACTGAAGCTTTCTTT.

This sequence joins TRBV28 and TRBJ2-1; D might be TRBD2 (5 bases). Trimming cost V 7 bases and J 7 bases, with 20 bases left between them. CDR3 length equals 15 residues. Germline V CDR1 and CDR2: MDHEN, SYDVKM. The CDR3 DNA sequence: TGTGCCAGCACCCCCCTCGGGCTAGCAGTGAATGAGCAGTTCTTC. The encoded protein is CASTPLGLAVNEQFF.

V gene TRBV28 combines with J gene TRBJ1-2; 12 nucleotides align to TRBD1. Looked up from germline, CDR1 is MDHEN and CDR2 is SYDVKM. V trimming: 3 bases; J trimming: 6 bases; junction bases outside the gene matches: 5. This CDR3 has 15 amino acids. The CDR3 region has the DNA TGTGCCAGCAGTTTCCCGGGACAGGGGGCCGATGGCTACACCTTC. It codes for CASSFPGQGADGYTF.

This sequence joins TRBV7-9 and TRBJ1-1, with D unclear. The CDR3 runs to 15 residues. The V gene's germline CDR1 is SEHNR and CDR2 FQNEAQ (reference sequence). Trimming cost V 0 bases and J 1 base, with 9 bases left between them. The CDR3 coding sequence is TGTGCCAGCAGCTTAGCGAGTGTCGGGAACACTGAAGCTTTCTTT. It codes for CASSLASVGNTEAFF.

As to this clone: Other DNA sequences within the sample encode an identical CDR3. The chain joins TRBV30 to TRBJ1-1; D is ambiguous. CDR3 length: 13 residues. Between the trimmed V and J ends, which lost 0 bases and 1 base, there was a span of 6 bases. The germline gives CDR1 GTSNPN, CDR2 SVGIG (reference sequence). In nucleotides, the CDR3 is TGTGCCTGGAGTGTACGCGGGAACACTGAAGCTTTCTTT. Residues: CAWSVRGNTEAFF. Full variable domain (remainder filled in from reference TRBV30 and TRBJ1-1): SQTIHQWPATLVQPVGSPLSLECTVEGTSNPNLYWYRQAAGRGLQLLFYSVGIGQISSEVPQNLSASRPQDRQFILSSKKLLLSDSGFYLCAWSVRGNTEAFFGQGTRLTVV.

This clone was seen only once. The J gene is TRBJ1-1, the V gene TRBV5-1, with D maybe TRBD1 (6 bases). The V end was cut by 4 bases, the J end by 0 bases, with 13 bases between. The CDR3 length is 15 residues. Germline CDR1 is SGHRS and CDR2 is YFSETQ. CDR3 protein: CASSEGTRMNTEAFF. The CDR3 DNA reads as TGCGCCAGCAGCGAGGGGACACGAATGAACACTGAAGCTTTCTTT.

This chain joins TRBV28 and TRBJ1-6; 7 bases map to TRBD1. Trimming removed 5 bases from V and 7 bases from J; junction bases left unmatched: 5. CDR3 length equals 14 residues. The germline CDR1 and CDR2 sequences are MDHEN and SYDVKM. CDR3 protein: CASSRQGRNSPLHF. In DNA form, the CDR3 reads TGTGCCAGCAGTCGACAGGGCCGGAATTCACCCCTCCACTTT.

This clone was counted once. The CDR3 nucleotides are TGTGCCAGTAGTGGGGGGGCCGTGAACACTGAAGCTTTCTTT. Amino acids: CASSGGAVNTEAFF. The chain recombines TRBV19 with TRBJ1-1; possibly TRBD1 for D (6 bases). V was cut by 5 bases and J by 0 bases, with 10 bases left in between. The CDR3 spans 14 residues. Germline V CDR1 and CDR2: LNHDA, SQIVND (reference sequence).

The gene calls are TRBV7-6 and TRBJ2-1; 8 bases are shared with TRBD1. The germline CDR1 and CDR2 sequences are SGHVS and FNYEAQ. The CDR3 sequence is 15 residues long. V was pared by 3 bases and J by 7 bases, with 8 bases of the junction left unmatched. The CDR3 DNA reads TGTGCCAGCAGCTTGGCCGGGACAGGTATGAATGAGCAGTTCTTC. As protein: CASSLAGTGMNEQFF.

The J gene is TRBJ1-3, the V gene TRBV5-1, with D perhaps matching TRBD1 (6 bases). Between the trimmed V and J ends, which lost 1 base and 2 bases, there was a span of 19 bases. Germline values: CDR1 SGHRS, CDR2 YFSETQ. The CDR3 consists of 18 residues. CDR3 in amino acids: CASSLLERGGAAGNTIYF. Here the CDR3 DNA reads TGCGCCAGCAGCTTGTTGGAGCGTGGGGGCGCGGCTGGAAACACCATATATTTT.

This rearrangement joins TRBV5-6 to TRBJ1-2; TRBD1 agrees at 10 bases. V dropped 1 base and J dropped 6; count of bases not matched to a gene: 9. Germline V CDR1 and CDR2: SGHDT, YYEEEE. The CDR3 has 16 amino acids. CDR3 residues: CASSLFRDRGVNGYTF. CDR3 bases: TGTGCCAGCAGCTTGTTCCGGGACAGGGGTGTCAATGGCTACACCTTC. The complete variable domain, with remaining parts taken from reference TRBV5-6 and TRBJ1-2, reads DAGVTQSPTHLIKTRGQQVTLRCSPKSGHDTVSWYQQALGQGPQFIFQYYEEEERQRGNFPDRFSGHQFPNYSSELNVNALLLGDSALYLCASSLFRDRGVNGYTFGSGTRLTVV.